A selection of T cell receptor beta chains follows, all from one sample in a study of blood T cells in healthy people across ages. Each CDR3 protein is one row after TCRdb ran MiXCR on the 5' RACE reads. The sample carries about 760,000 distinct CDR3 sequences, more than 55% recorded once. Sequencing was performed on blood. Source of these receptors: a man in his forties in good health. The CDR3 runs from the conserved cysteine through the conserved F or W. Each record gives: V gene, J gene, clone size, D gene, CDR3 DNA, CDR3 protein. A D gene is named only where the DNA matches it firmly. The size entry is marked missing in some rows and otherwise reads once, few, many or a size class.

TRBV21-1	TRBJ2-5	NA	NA	TGTGCCAACTCATGCACACCCATACAAGAGACCCAGTACTTC	CANSCTPIQETQYF
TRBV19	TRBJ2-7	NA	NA	TGTGCCAGTAGTATAAGGGTGGCCTACGAGCAGTACTTC	CASSIRVAYEQYF
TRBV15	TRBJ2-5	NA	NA	TGTGCCACCAGCGGCGGAACCTCACAAGAGACCCAGTACTTC	CATSGGTSQETQYF
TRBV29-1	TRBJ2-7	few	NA	TGCAGCGTTGAAGATGATGGGTTAGAGGGGAAGGGGTACGAGCAGTACTTC	CSVEDDGLEGKGYEQYF
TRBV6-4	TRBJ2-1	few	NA	TGTGCCAGCAGTGTCGTCGGAGCGGGTTACAATGAGCAGTTCTTC	CASSVVGAGYNEQFF
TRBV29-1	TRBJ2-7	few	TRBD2	TGCAGCGCCCTGACTAGCGGGAGCGGCGAGCAGTACTTC	CSALTSGSGEQYF
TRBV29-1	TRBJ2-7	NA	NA	TGCAGCGTTGAATCCCGGGCGGGTGTTTCCTACGAGCAGTACTTC	CSVESRAGVSYEQYF
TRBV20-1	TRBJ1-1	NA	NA	TGCAGTGCTAGGTGGATGAGGACTGAAGCTTTCTTT	CSARWMRTEAFF
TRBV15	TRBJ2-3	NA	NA	TGTGCCACCAGCAGAGGGGTGACAGGTGTGGCAGATACGCAGTATTTT	CATSRGVTGVADTQYF
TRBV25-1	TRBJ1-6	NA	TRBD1	TGTGCCAGCAGGACAACAGGGGAGGCTTCACCCCTCCACTTT	CASRTTGEASPLHF
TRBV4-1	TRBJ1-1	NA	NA	TGCGCCAGCAGCCAAGGACCCTCGAAGGGAGTCACTGAAGCTTTCTTT	CASSQGPSKGVTEAFF
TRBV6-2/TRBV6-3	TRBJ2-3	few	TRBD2	TGTGCCAGCTGCACGGGAGGGCCCGCGGATACGCAGTATTTT	CASCTGGPADTQYF
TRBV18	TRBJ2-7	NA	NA	TGTGCCAGCTCAACCAAACAGGGCAATGAGCAGTACTTC	CASSTKQGNEQYF
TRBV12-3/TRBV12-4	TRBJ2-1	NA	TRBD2	TGTGCCAGCAGTCATCAAGCGGGGGGGCTTTCCAATGAGCAGTTCTTC	CASSHQAGGLSNEQFF
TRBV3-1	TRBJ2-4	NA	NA	TGTGCCAGCAGCCAAGAGTGGGGCACCGGTTCCTCCAAAAACATTCAGTACTTC	CASSQEWGTGSSKNIQYF
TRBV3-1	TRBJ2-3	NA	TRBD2	TGTGCCAGTGCCCTGAGTAGCGGGGCAGATACGCAGTATTTT	CASALSSGADTQYF
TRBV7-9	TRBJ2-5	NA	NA	TGTGCCAGCAGCTTGGGGGGGCTAGCGGACCAAGAGACCCAGTACTTC	CASSLGGLADQETQYF
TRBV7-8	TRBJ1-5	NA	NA	TGTGCCAGCAGCAGGAACACCGAGGGGGGCAATCAGCCCCAGCATTTT	CASSRNTEGGNQPQHF
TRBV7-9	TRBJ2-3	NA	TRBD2	TGTGCCAGCAGCTTACCAGGACTAGCGGGGGGCCTAAACACGCAGTATTTT	CASSLPGLAGGLNTQYF
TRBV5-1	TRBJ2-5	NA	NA	TGCGCCAGCAGGGCAATGACGGTCAATGAGCAGTACTTC	CASRAMTVNEQYF
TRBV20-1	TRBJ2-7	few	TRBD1	TGCAGTGCTCGTACCGGGACAGGGTCCCGCGAGCAGTACTTC	CSARTGTGSREQYF
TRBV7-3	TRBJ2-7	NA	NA	TGTGCCAGCAGCCCGGACACACCTTCCTACGAGCAGTACTTC	CASSPDTPSYEQYF
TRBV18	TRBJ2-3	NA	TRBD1	TGTGCCAGCTCACCAAAGTCGACAGGGACAGATACGCAGTATTTT	CASSPKSTGTDTQYF
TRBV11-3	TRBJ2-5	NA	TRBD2	TGTGCCAGCAGCCCACCCCCAGCGGGAGTAGAGACCCAGTACTTC	CASSPPPAGVETQYF
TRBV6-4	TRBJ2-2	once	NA	TGTGCCAGCAGTGACATTACAGGGACCGGGGAGCTGTTTTTT	CASSDITGTGELFF
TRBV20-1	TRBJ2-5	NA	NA	TGCAGTGCAGAGCTGACGGGGGAAGAGACCCAGTACTTC	CSAELTGEETQYF
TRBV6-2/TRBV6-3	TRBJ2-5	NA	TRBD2	TGTGCCACCGACCCCCCCGGGGGGGCCGAGACCCAGTACTTC	CATDPPGGAETQYF
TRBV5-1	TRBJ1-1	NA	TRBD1	TGCGCCAGCAGCAAGGTGGGGACAGGGGGCTTCGGCACTGAAGCTTTCTTT	CASSKVGTGGFGTEAFF
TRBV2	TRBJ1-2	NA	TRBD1	TGTGCCAGCAGTCAAGAACAGGGGACGTCTAACTATGGCTACACCTTC	CASSQEQGTSNYGYTF
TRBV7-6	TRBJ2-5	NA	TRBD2	TGTGCCAGCAGCAAACCTCGGGGGGTTGGAGAGACCCAGTACTTC	CASSKPRGVGETQYF
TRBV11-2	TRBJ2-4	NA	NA	TGTGCCAGCAGCTTAGTGGCATCCAAAAACATTCAGTACTTC	CASSLVASKNIQYF
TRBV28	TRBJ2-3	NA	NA	TGTGCCAGCAGTTTTGCAGCCGGATACACAGATACGCAGTATTTT	CASSFAAGYTDTQYF
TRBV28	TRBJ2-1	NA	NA	TGTGCCAGCAGTGGGTCGGACAGTACCTCCTACAATGAGCAGTTCTTC	CASSGSDSTSYNEQFF
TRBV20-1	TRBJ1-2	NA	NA	TGCAGTGCTCGTCGTACCGGGACTAATTATGGCTACACCTTC	CSARRTGTNYGYTF
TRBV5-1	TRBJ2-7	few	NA	TGCGCCAGCAGCATTTATGGTAACGAGCAGTACTTC	CASSIYGNEQYF
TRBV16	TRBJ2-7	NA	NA	TGTGCCAGCAGCCCTCCCCTCGGGGACTACGAGCAGTACTTC	CASSPPLGDYEQYF
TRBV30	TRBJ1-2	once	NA	TGTGCCTGGAAGACAGCGTTAAACTATGGCTACACCTTC	CAWKTALNYGYTF